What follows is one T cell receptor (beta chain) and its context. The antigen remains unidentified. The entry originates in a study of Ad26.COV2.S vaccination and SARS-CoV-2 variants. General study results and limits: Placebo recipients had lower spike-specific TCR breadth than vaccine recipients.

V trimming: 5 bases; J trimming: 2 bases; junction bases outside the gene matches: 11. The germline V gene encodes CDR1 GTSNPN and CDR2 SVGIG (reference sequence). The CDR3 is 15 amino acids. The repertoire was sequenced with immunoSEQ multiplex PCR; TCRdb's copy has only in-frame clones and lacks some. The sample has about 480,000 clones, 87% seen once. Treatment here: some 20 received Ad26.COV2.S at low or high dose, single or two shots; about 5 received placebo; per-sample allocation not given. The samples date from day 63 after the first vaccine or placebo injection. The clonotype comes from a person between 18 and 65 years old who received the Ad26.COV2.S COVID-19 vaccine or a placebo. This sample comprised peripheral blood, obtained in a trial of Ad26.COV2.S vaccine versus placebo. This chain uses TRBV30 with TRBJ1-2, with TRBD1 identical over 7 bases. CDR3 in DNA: TGTGCCTGGTTAGACGAGGGGGCGCGAAACTATGGCTACACCTTC. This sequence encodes CAWLDEGARNYGYTF.